These 27 T cell receptor beta chains were all obtained from the same sample, sequenced in a study of blood T cell repertoires in COVID-19. The assay was immunoSEQ multiplex PCR, and TCRdb's table has in-frame clones only and misses some. Altogether fewer than 50,000 clones are present, roughly 75% being singletons, with the ten largest covering more than 30%. Sequences were obtained from peripheral blood. These receptors all stem from an elderly man with active or convalescent COVID-19.

The chain joins TRBV19 to TRBJ1-1; D remains ambiguous. Germline V lookup: CDR1 LNHDA, CDR2 SQIVND (reference sequence). Between the trimmed V and J ends, which lost 6 bases and 6 bases, there was a span of 14 bases. The CDR3 has 13 residues. The CDR3 spells CASRNPVSAEAFF. CDR3 nucleotides: TGTGCCAGTAGGAATCCAGTATCTGCTGAAGCTTTCTTT.

V gene TRBV28 combines with J gene TRBJ1-5, with 9 bases aligning to TRBD1. The ends lost 6 bases at V and 0 bases at J; junction bases unmatched: 12. This CDR3 is built from 18 residues. Germline loops: CDR1 MDHEN, CDR2 SYDVKM. The CDR3 here is CASRGSDRGAYSNQPQHF. CDR3 nucleotides: TGTGCCAGCAGAGGATCGGACAGGGGAGCGTATAGCAATCAGCCCCAGCATTTT.

The rearrangement joins TRBV7-9 to TRBJ1-1; 7 bases fit TRBD1. The CDR3 loop spans 15 amino acids. The V and J ends lost 3 bases and 8 bases, in that order; junction bases with no gene match: 12. CDR1 is SEHNR and CDR2 is FQNEAQ in the germline V gene (reference sequence). CDR3 DNA: TGTGCCAGCAGCTTGACACAGGGGACGGCTTTCGAAGCTTTCTTT. Residues: CASSLTQGTAFEAFF.

This chain links TRBV18 with TRBJ2-1, with a tentative D call TRBD1 (6 bases). The CDR3 has 15 residues. The V end was cut by 2 bases, the J end by 4 bases, with 12 bases between. Germline V CDR1 and CDR2: KGHSH, LQKENI. The CDR3 region is CASSPARGRYNEQFF. CDR3 in DNA: TGTGCCAGCTCACCAGCCAGGGGCCGGTACAATGAGCAGTTCTTC.

The chain employs TRBV2 and TRBJ2-7; D might be TRBD1 (7 bases). CDR1 is SNHLY and CDR2 is FYNNEI in the germline V gene. CDR3 length: 15 amino acids. Trimming took off 6 bases at V and 5 bases at J, with 20 bases between the two ends. CDR3 region: CASSLLRRDSHEQYF. The CDR3 DNA sequence: TGTGCCAGCAGCCTCCTTAGGCGGGACAGCCACGAGCAGTACTTC. Variable domain in full (rest from reference TRBV2 and TRBJ2-7): EPEVTQTPSHQVTQMGQEVILRCVPISNHLYFYWYRQILGQKVEFLVSFYNNEISEKSEIFDDQFSVERPDGSNFTLKIRSTKLEDSAMYFCASSLLRRDSHEQYFGPGTRLTVT.

This rearrangement joins TRBV4-1 to TRBJ2-6; D unresolved. V lost 1 base, J lost 0 bases, and 4 bases lay in between. The CDR3 length is 15 residues. From germline, CDR1 is MGHRA and CDR2 YSYEKL. CDR3 sequence: CASSQVFSGANVLTF. In DNA, the CDR3 is TGCGCCAGCAGCCAAGTCTTCTCTGGGGCCAACGTCCTGACTTTC.

This clone was seen a single time. The chain joins TRBV9 to TRBJ2-3; TRBD2 is a possible D gene (6 bases). V was cut by 1 base and J by 6 bases, with 12 bases left in between. Germline CDR1 SGDLS, CDR2 YYNGEE. This CDR3 has 14 amino acids. This chain's CDR3 is CASSVTGVSDTQYF. For the CDR3, the DNA is TGTGCCAGCAGCGTAACGGGGGTGTCTGATACGCAGTATTTT.

This clone was seen more than once but under ten times. The chain employs TRBV6-1 and TRBJ2-7, with no clear D. The CDR3 has 13 amino acids. The germline V and J ends were trimmed by 2 bases and 0 bases, with 5 bases remaining between them. CDR1 is MNHNS, CDR2 SASEGT, per germline. The chain's CDR3 is CASSELSSYEQYF. DNA for the CDR3: TGTGCCAGCAGTGAACTCAGCTCCTACGAGCAGTACTTC.

The CDR3 region has the DNA TGTGCCAGCAGCGGACAGCTCTACGAGCAGTACTTC. Residues: CASSGQLYEQYF. The V gene is TRBV28, the J gene TRBJ2-7, with a weak D call TRBD1 (6 bases). CDR1 and CDR2 from the germline V gene are MDHEN and SYDVKM. V shed 6 bases and J shed 3 bases, with 9 bases lying between them. CDR3 length: 12 amino acids.

The chain combines TRBV7-2 with TRBJ2-5; TRBD1 aligns across 9 bases. CDR3 length: 14 amino acids. Trimming removed 6 bases from V and 7 bases from J; junction bases left unmatched: 9. Germline assignment: CDR1 SGHTA and CDR2 FQGNSA. The chain's CDR3 is CASSPDRGIGTQYF. The CDR3 region has the DNA TGTGCCAGCAGTCCGGACAGGGGTATAGGGACCCAGTACTTC.

CDR3 in DNA: TGTGCCAGCAGCGTCCGACAGGATACCTACAATGAGCAGTTCTTC. This codes for CASSVRQDTYNEQFF. The rearrangement uses TRBV9 and TRBJ2-1, with D tentatively TRBD1 (6 bases). There are 15 residues in the CDR3. V was trimmed by 2 bases and J by 2 bases, leaving 11 bases between them. Germline values: CDR1 SGDLS, CDR2 YYNGEE.

J is TRBJ2-3 and V is TRBV27; D may be TRBD1 (5 bases). CDR3 length equals 15 residues. From germline, CDR1 is MNHEY and CDR2 SMNVEV (reference sequence). The V end was cut by 6 bases, the J end by 2 bases, with 15 bases between. The DNA for the CDR3 is TGTGCCAGCAGGAGAATAGGGGATTACACAGATACGCAGTATTTT. It yields the protein CASRRIGDYTDTQYF.

J is TRBJ2-5 and V is TRBV27; maybe TRBD2 (7 bases). The V gene lost 3 bases and the J gene lost 1 base, with 21 bases spanning the gap. From germline, CDR1 is MNHEY and CDR2 SMNVEV (reference sequence). The CDR3 runs to 18 residues. CDR3 DNA sequence: TGTGCCAGCAGTTTGATATCTCCCGACCGGGGGGCCCAAGAGACCCAGTACTTC. Translating gives CASSLISPDRGAQETQYF.

V is TRBV11-3 and J is TRBJ2-1; tentative D call: TRBD2 (5 bases). The CDR3 covers 13 residues. V gave up 5 bases and J gave up 10 bases, with 15 bases separating them. Germline CDR1 and CDR2: SGHNT and YENEEA. DNA of the CDR3: TGTGCCAGCAGCCCACGCGGCGGGCCAGAGCAGTTCTTC. Translated: CASSPRGGPEQFF.

The V and J genes are TRBV2 and TRBJ1-1, with D unresolved. Germline V gene lookup returns CDR1 SNHLY and CDR2 FYNNEI. Trimming removed 7 bases at V and 3 bases at J, with 15 bases between. The CDR3 loop spans 14 amino acids. The CDR3 reads CASNQFPGDTEAFF. The CDR3 DNA is TGTGCCAGCAATCAATTCCCCGGGGACACTGAAGCTTTCTTT.

This sequence joins TRBV9 and TRBJ2-7; 11 bases are a match to TRBD2. Losses at the gene ends were 3 bases for V and 3 bases for J; bases not matched to a gene: 5. The CDR3 is made up of 15 amino acids. Germline V gene lookup returns CDR1 SGDLS and CDR2 YYNGEE. CDR3 residues: CASSATGTSGYEQYF. CDR3 DNA sequence: TGTGCCAGCAGCGCGACCGGGACTAGCGGCTACGAGCAGTACTTC.

This clone showed up just once. The chain couples TRBV19 to TRBJ2-1, with D possibly being TRBD1 (5 bases). CDR1 LNHDA and CDR2 SQIVND come from the germline V gene (reference sequence). V lost 9 bases, J lost 5 bases, and 11 bases lay in between. There are 12 residues in the CDR3. As DNA, the CDR3 is TGTGCCAGGGGGCCTTGCCACAATGAGCAGTTCTTC. Translated: CARGPCHNEQFF. Using reference TRBV19 and TRBJ2-1 for the parts outside the CDR3, the full variable domain is DGGITQSPKYLFRKEGQNVTLSCEQNLNHDAMYWYRQDPGQGLRLIYYSQIVNDFQKGDIAEGYSVSREKKESFPLTVTSAQKNPTAFYLCARGPCHNEQFFGPGTRLTVL.

This chain connects TRBV2 to TRBJ2-3, with D unclear. Germline CDR1 reads SNHLY; CDR2 reads FYNNEI. The V gene lost 6 bases and the J gene lost 9 bases, with 13 bases spanning the gap. The CDR3 spans 12 residues. The CDR3: CASSYEESTQYF. As DNA, the CDR3 is TGTGCCAGCAGCTATGAGGAGTCGACGCAGTATTTT.

This clone has just one count. This chain connects TRBV3-1 (or the pseudogene TRBV3-2) to TRBJ1-2, with D possibly being TRBD1 (6 bases). Germline assignment: CDR1 LGHDT and CDR2 YNNKEL (reference sequence). This CDR3 has 18 amino acids. With 0 bases removed from V and 5 bases from J, the gap between germline ends came to 22 bases. Here the CDR3 DNA reads TGTGCCAGCAGCCAAGATCGGGCCAGGGGTGGCTTTCAGTATGGCTACACCTTC. Translation gives CASSQDRARGGFQYGYTF.

Only a few counts were recorded for this clone. This sequence joins TRBV28 and TRBJ1-1, with unresolved D. Between the trimmed V and J ends, which lost 6 bases and 1 base, there was a span of 6 bases. Germline V gives CDR1 MDHEN, CDR2 SYDVKM. The CDR3 is 12 amino acids. CDR3 in DNA: TGTGCCAGCAGGGTACAGAACACTGAAGCTTTCTTT. This sequence encodes CASRVQNTEAFF.

V and J are TRBV21-1 and TRBJ1-1; the D call TRBD1 from the table was never checked on the DNA. TRBV21-1 corresponds to a pseudogene. The CDR3 totals 17 residues. CDR3 sequence: CASSKGHVDGENTEAFF. The CDR3 DNA reads as TGTGCCAGCAGCAAGGGGCATGTGGACGGAGAGAACACTGAAGCTTTCTTT.

The chain has TRBV29-1 and TRBJ1-1, with D hard to call. Trimming removed 2 bases at V and 6 bases at J, with 16 bases between. CDR3 size: 14 residues. Germline assignment: CDR1 SQVTM and CDR2 ANQGSEA. This CDR3 is CSVEPVFTQAEAFF. CDR3 nucleotides: TGCAGCGTTGAACCTGTGTTCACTCAGGCTGAAGCTTTCTTT. Filled out from reference TRBV29-1 and TRBJ1-1, the complete variable domain reads SAVISQKPSRDICQRGTSLTIQCQVDSQVTMMFWYRQQPGQSLTLIATANQGSEATYESGFVIDKFPISRPNLTFSTLTVSNMSPEDSSIYLCSVEPVFTQAEAFFGQGTRLTVV.

Regarding this clone: A junction end diverges from the germline sequence, so it may reflect a read error. This sequence joins TRBV10-2 and TRBJ1-5; TRBD1 agrees at 8 bases. Germline lookup yields CDR1 WSHSY and CDR2 SAAADI. CDR3 length: 14 residues. This CDR3 reads CASTSSDRGQPQHF. Written as DNA, the CDR3 is TGTGCCAGCACCTCTTCAGACAGGGGCCAGCCCCAGCATTTT.

The rearrangement joins TRBV9 to TRBJ1-5; the D gene is possibly TRBD1 (6 bases). Germline CDR1 is SGDLS and CDR2 is YYNGEE. Between the trimmed V and J ends, which lost 3 bases and 6 bases, there was a span of 13 bases. The CDR3 sequence is 14 residues long. In DNA form, the CDR3 reads TGTGCCAGCAGCGAAACAGGGTTGGGTCAGCCCCAGCATTTT. It specifies CASSETGLGQPQHF.

This chain joins TRBV19 and TRBJ2-7; a possible D gene is TRBD1 (5 bases). Looked up from germline, CDR1 is LNHDA and CDR2 is SQIVND (reference sequence). This CDR3 is built from 15 residues. Trimming took off 5 bases at V and 2 bases at J, with 16 bases between the two ends. CDR3 loop: CASSGRYWGAYEQYF. The CDR3 nucleotides read TGTGCCAGTAGTGGCCGTTACTGGGGCGCCTACGAGCAGTACTTC.

V is TRBV10-3 and J is TRBJ2-1; perhaps TRBD1 as D (6 bases). Trimming pared 2 bases from V and 0 bases from J, leaving 14 bases between. The CDR3 is 17 amino acids. In germline, CDR1 is ENHRY, CDR2 SYGVKD. CDR3 sequence (DNA): TGTGCCATCAGTGAGCCCCAAGGGGGATACTCCTACAATGAGCAGTTCTTC. It specifies CAISEPQGGYSYNEQFF.

The J gene is TRBJ1-6, the V gene TRBV28; D is undetermined. V was pared by 6 bases and J by 9 bases, with 9 bases between. Germline V gene sequence: CDR1 MDHEN, CDR2 SYDVKM. The CDR3 consists of 12 residues. The CDR3 here is CASRNTGSPLHF. The CDR3 region has the DNA TGTGCCAGCAGGAACACGGGTTCACCCCTCCACTTT.